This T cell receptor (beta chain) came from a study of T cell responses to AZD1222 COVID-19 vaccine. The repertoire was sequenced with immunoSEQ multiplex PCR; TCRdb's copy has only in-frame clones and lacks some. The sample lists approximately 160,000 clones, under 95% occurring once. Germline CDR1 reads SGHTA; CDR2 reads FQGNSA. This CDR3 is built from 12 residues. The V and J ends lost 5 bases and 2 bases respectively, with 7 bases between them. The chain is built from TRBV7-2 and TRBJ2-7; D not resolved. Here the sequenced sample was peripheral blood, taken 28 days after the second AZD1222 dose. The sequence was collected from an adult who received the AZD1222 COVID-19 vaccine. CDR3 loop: CASSPRTYEQYF. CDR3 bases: TGTGCCAGCAGCCCTCGAACCTACGAGCAGTACTTC.